The 14 T cell receptor beta chains presented below share a single source sample, sequenced in a study of blood T cell repertoires in COVID-19. Only in-frame clones appear in the TCRdb table, and some are missing; sequencing was by immunoSEQ multiplex PCR. Counted here are 200,000 to 250,000 clones, about four fifths occurring once; the ten biggest clones make up 3% to 4.5%. The specimen sequenced was peripheral blood. Source of these receptors: a woman over 75 with acute or convalescent COVID-19.

The rearrangement joins TRBV3-1 (or the pseudogene TRBV3-2) to TRBJ1-3, with D unclear. V lost 4 bases to trimming and J lost 0 bases, with 16 bases between them. Germline V gene sequence: CDR1 LGHDT, CDR2 YNNKEL (reference sequence). CDR3 length: 17 residues. This chain's CDR3 is CASSPFLPGDSGNTIYF. Written as DNA, the CDR3 is TGTGCCAGCAGCCCATTCCTCCCAGGTGACTCTGGAAACACCATATATTTT.

The V call is TRBV3-1 (or the pseudogene TRBV3-2), the J call TRBJ2-1, with D tentatively TRBD2 (6 bases). With 1 base removed from V and 2 bases from J, the gap between germline ends came to 9 bases. This CDR3 has 15 amino acids. Germline lookup yields CDR1 LGHDT and CDR2 YNNKEL (reference sequence). The CDR3 reads CASSQAGEPYNEQFF. In DNA, the CDR3 is TGTGCCAGCAGCCAAGCGGGGGAACCCTACAATGAGCAGTTCTTC.

This chain connects TRBV6-5 to TRBJ2-1, with D maybe TRBD2 (7 bases). Germline V gene data show CDR1 as MNHEY and CDR2 as SVGAGI. Trimming cost V 7 bases and J 5 bases, with 18 bases left between them. This CDR3 region has 15 residues. The CDR3 sequence is CASTLGEGGHNEQFF. CDR3 coding DNA: TGTGCCAGCACCCTCGGAGAGGGGGGGCACAATGAGCAGTTCTTC.

The rearrangement links TRBV6-5 to TRBJ1-2, with D unclear. This CDR3 comprises 13 residues. Per germline, CDR1 MNHEY and CDR2 SVGAGI. The V end was cut by 5 bases, the J end by 4 bases, with 11 bases between. The CDR3 DNA reads TGTGCCAGCAGTCCTGAGGGCCGCTATGGCTACACCTTC. Protein product: CASSPEGRYGYTF.

This chain links TRBV25-1 with TRBJ1-3, with 7 nucleotides matching TRBD1. This CDR3 has 15 residues. CDR1 and CDR2 (germline): MGHDK, SYGVNS. V was clipped by 3 bases and J by 1 base; unmatched bases: 3. The CDR3 bases are TGTGCCAGCAGTGATCCAGGGGGGTCTGGAAACACCATATATTTT. The encoded protein is CASSDPGGSGNTIYF.

The chain combines TRBV7-3 with TRBJ2-7; 10 nucleotides agree with TRBD1. This CDR3 contains 14 residues. V lost 6 bases and J lost 5; bases outside the gene matches: 7. Germline V lookup: CDR1 SGHTA, CDR2 FQGTGA. The CDR3 sequence is CASSPGTGAHEQYF. For the CDR3, the DNA is TGTGCCAGCAGTCCCGGGACAGGGGCCCACGAGCAGTACTTC. Variable domain in full (rest from reference TRBV7-3 and TRBJ2-7): GAGVSQTPSNKVTEKGKYVELRCDPISGHTALYWYRQSLGQGPEFLIYFQGTGAADDSGLPNDRFFAVRPEGSVSTLKIQRTERGDSAVYLCASSPGTGAHEQYFGPGTRLTVT.

The V gene is TRBV6-5, the J gene TRBJ1-6, with no clear D. V was trimmed by 3 bases and J by 6 bases, leaving 9 bases between them. This CDR3 spans 14 amino acids. Per the germline V gene, CDR1 is MNHEY and CDR2 is SVGAGI. CDR3 residues: CASSYGGSNSPLHF. The CDR3 DNA sequence: TGTGCCAGCAGTTATGGAGGATCTAATTCACCCCTCCACTTT.

This clone has only a few counts. The chain has TRBV6-8 and TRBJ1-2, with TRBD1 identical over 7 bases. The V and J ends lost 5 bases and 2 bases, in that order; junction bases with no gene match: 11. Germline assignment: CDR1 MNHGY and CDR2 SAAAGT. This CDR3 is 16 amino acids long. CDR3 in amino acids: CASSDTSGQTNYGYTF. DNA of the CDR3: TGTGCCAGCAGTGATACCTCGGGACAGACCAACTATGGCTACACCTTC.

This clone was observed a handful of times. A read error may account for a junction end that differs from germline. The CDR3 sequence: CASSVDGDSSNEQFF. CDR3 bases: TGTGCCAGCAGCGTAGATGGTGACTCCTCCAATGAGCAGTTCTTC. V is TRBV9 and J is TRBJ2-1; D gene ambiguous. The germline V gene has CDR1 SGDLS and CDR2 YYNGEE. The CDR3 runs to 15 residues.

The V and J genes are TRBV19 and TRBJ2-5; 8 nucleotides line up with TRBD1. The germline CDR1 and CDR2 sequences are LNHDA and SQIVND (reference sequence). CDR3 size: 14 residues. The junction had 7 bases not matched to a gene; V was cut back by 5 bases and J by 5 bases. CDR3: CASSLGQGVETQYF. The CDR3 nucleotides read TGTGCCAGTAGTCTTGGACAGGGCGTGGAGACCCAGTACTTC. Based on the CDR3 plus reference TRBV19 and TRBJ2-5, the full variable domain is DGGITQSPKYLFRKEGQNVTLSCEQNLNHDAMYWYRQDPGQGLRLIYYSQIVNDFQKGDIAEGYSVSREKKESFPLTVTSAQKNPTAFYLCASSLGQGVETQYFGPGTRLLVL.

This sequence joins TRBV18 and TRBJ1-2; maybe TRBD1 (6 bases). Germline V gives CDR1 KGHSH, CDR2 LQKENI. The CDR3 is 14 amino acids. V shed 0 bases and J shed 5 bases, with 10 bases lying between them. The CDR3: CASSPPAGVYGYTF. DNA of the CDR3: TGTGCCAGCTCACCACCGGCAGGGGTTTATGGCTACACCTTC.

CDR3 bases: TGTGCCAGCAGGACGGGACAGGGGAGCAATCAGCCCCAGCATTTT. Amino acids: CASRTGQGSNQPQHF. This chain links TRBV28 with TRBJ1-5, with 10 bases lining up with TRBD1. CDR1 is MDHEN and CDR2 is SYDVKM in the germline V gene. V shed 6 bases, J shed 1 base, and the junction held 3 bases outside the gene matches. The CDR3 covers 15 residues.

The rearrangement links TRBV9 to TRBJ2-3; maybe TRBD2 (6 bases). V was pared by 2 bases and J by 4 bases, with 11 bases between. CDR3 length: 14 amino acids. CDR1 SGDLS and CDR2 YYNGEE come from the germline V gene. CDR3 bases: TGTGCCAGCAGCGTTGGGGGGTTGCCAGATACGCAGTATTTT. Translated: CASSVGGLPDTQYF.

V and J are TRBV9 and TRBJ1-3; no definite D call. Germline lookup yields CDR1 SGDLS and CDR2 YYNGEE. CDR3 length: 14 amino acids. V gave up 0 bases and J gave up 0 bases, with 4 bases separating them. The CDR3 coding sequence is TGTGCCAGCAGCGTAGAACTCTCTGGAAACACCATATATTTT. Translation: CASSVELSGNTIYF.